This T cell receptor (beta chain) originates from a study of PD-L1 blockade in urothelial cancer. CDR3 length: 19 residues. J gave up 1 base and V 5 bases, and 9 bases lay outside the gene matches. Germline assignment: CDR1 SGHVS and CDR2 FNYEAQ. Sequencing was performed with immunoSEQ multiplex PCR; in TCRdb, only in-frame clones are kept and a portion is missing. The sample has 60,000 or so clones; about 80% are singletons. This clonotype was sampled from a man between 65 and 79 years old with urothelial cancer. V gene TRBV7-6 combines with J gene TRBJ2-1; TRBD2 matches 15 bases. The sample consisted of PBMCs, taken around atezolizumab (anti-PD-L1) treatment. The CDR3 nucleotides read TGTGCCAGCAGCCCCAGGACTAGCGGGAGGGCCCTGTCCTACAATGAGCAGTTCTTC. Translation: CASSPRTSGRALSYNEQFF.